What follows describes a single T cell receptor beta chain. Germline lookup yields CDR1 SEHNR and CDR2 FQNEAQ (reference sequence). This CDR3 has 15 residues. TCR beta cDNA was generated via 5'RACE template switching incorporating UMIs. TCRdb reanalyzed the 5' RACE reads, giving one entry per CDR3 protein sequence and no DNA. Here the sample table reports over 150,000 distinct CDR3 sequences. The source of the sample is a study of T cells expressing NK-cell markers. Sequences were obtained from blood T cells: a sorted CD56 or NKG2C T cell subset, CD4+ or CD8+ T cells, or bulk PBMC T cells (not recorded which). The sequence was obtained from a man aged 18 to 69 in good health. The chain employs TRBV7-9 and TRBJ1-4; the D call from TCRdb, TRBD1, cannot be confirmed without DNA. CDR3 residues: CASSHHNTGDEKLFF.